These 13 T cell receptor beta chains were sequenced from one sample in a study of blood T cell repertoires in COVID-19. Libraries were prepared by immunoSEQ multiplex PCR; TCRdb keeps only in-frame clonotypes and omits some of them. This table holds around 700,000 clones, 75% to 90% found once. Sequencing was carried out using peripheral blood. The receptors shown here come from a woman between 18 and 29 years old with acute or convalescent COVID-19.

This chain connects TRBV7-8 to TRBJ2-1; TRBD2 agrees at 8 bases. Losses at the gene ends were 3 bases for V and 9 bases for J; bases not matched to a gene: 1. CDR1 and CDR2 (germline): SGHVS, FQNEAQ. This CDR3 has 12 residues. In DNA form, the CDR3 reads TGTGCCAGCAGCTTCCGGGGGGGTGAGCAGTTCTTC. The encoded protein is CASSFRGGEQFF.

The J gene is TRBJ1-6, the V gene TRBV3-1 (or the pseudogene TRBV3-2); no reliable D call. This CDR3 has 16 residues. Germline assignment: CDR1 LGHDT and CDR2 YNNKEL (reference sequence). V was pared by 10 bases and J by 7 bases, with 23 bases between. CDR3 in DNA: TGTGCCAACCGCCGGGAGGGAAGAAGACCGAATTCACCCCTCCACTTT. Translating it yields CANRREGRRPNSPLHF.

CDR3 sequence (DNA): TGTGCCAGCAGCCTCACCCCACCAGGAGGGAACACTGAAGCTTTCTTT. It specifies CASSLTPPGGNTEAFF. The J gene is TRBJ1-1, the V gene TRBV7-9, with D uncertain. Trimming removed 5 bases at V and 1 base at J, with 17 bases between. The CDR3 extends over 16 amino acids. CDR1 and CDR2 from the germline V gene are SEHNR and FQNEAQ (reference sequence).

This clone was detected once. The chain is built from TRBV4-3 and TRBJ2-5, with 8 nucleotides matching TRBD2. This CDR3 has 15 amino acids. The germline gives CDR1 LGHNA, CDR2 YSLEER. V trimming: 3 bases; J trimming: 2 bases; junction bases outside the gene matches: 5. The CDR3 coding sequence is TGCGCCAGCAGCCATCGAAGCGGGAGTCAAGAGACCCAGTACTTC. It translates to CASSHRSGSQETQYF.

The V and J genes are TRBV6-5 and TRBJ2-7; D is possibly TRBD1 (6 bases). The germline CDR1 and CDR2 sequences are MNHEY and SVGAGI. This CDR3 is 15 amino acids long. The V end was cut by 5 bases, the J end by 1 base, with 15 bases between. The CDR3 sequence is CASSTDSFPSYEQYF. In DNA form, the CDR3 reads TGTGCCAGCAGTACGGACAGTTTCCCATCCTACGAGCAGTACTTC.

The V gene is TRBV7-9, the J gene TRBJ2-1; D call uncertain. Trimming took off 5 bases at V and 7 bases at J, with 9 bases between the two ends. The germline gives CDR1 SEHNR, CDR2 FQNEAQ (reference sequence). The CDR3 is 12 amino acids. CDR3 loop: CASSPKANEQFF. Here the CDR3 DNA reads TGTGCCAGCAGCCCAAAAGCTAATGAGCAGTTCTTC. The variable domain in full, completed from reference TRBV7-9 and TRBJ2-1, reads DTGVSQNPRHKITKRGQNVTFRCDPISEHNRLYWYRQTLGQGPEFLTYFQNEAQLEKSRLLSDRFSAERPKGSFSTLEIQRTEQGDSAMYLCASSPKANEQFFGPGTRLTVL.

CDR3 sequence reads: CASTGQTPNNSPLHF. CDR3 nucleotide sequence: TGTGCCAGCACAGGCCAAACTCCAAATAATTCACCCCTCCACTTT. V gene TRBV2 combines with J gene TRBJ1-6; no definite D call. Trimming removed 7 bases from V and 5 bases from J, with 15 bases in between. Germline V gene data show CDR1 as SNHLY and CDR2 as FYNNEI. CDR3 size: 15 residues.

The chain employs TRBV6-5 and TRBJ2-3, with TRBD2 identical over 7 bases. The V segment lost 10 bases and the J segment 3 bases; nucleotides outside the gene matches: 13. The CDR3 totals 15 residues. Germline assignment: CDR1 MNHEY and CDR2 SVGAGI. The DNA for the CDR3 is TGTGCCACCCACGGATATAACGGGGGGACAGATACGCAGTATTTT. Translation: CATHGYNGGTDTQYF.

This clone was picked up one time. The chain couples TRBV11-2 to TRBJ2-2, with TRBD2 identical over 7 bases. The CDR3 has 17 amino acids. Germline CDR1 and CDR2: SGHAT and FQNNGV. The junction had 11 bases not matched to a gene; V was cut back by 0 bases and J by 7 bases. DNA for the CDR3: TGTGCCAGCAGCTTAGACGGGGTAACTAGCGACGGCGGGGAGCTGTTTTTT. Translation gives CASSLDGVTSDGGELFF.

V gene TRBV12-5 combines with J gene TRBJ1-6; D not certain. Germline lookup yields CDR1 LGHNT and CDR2 FRNRAP. The CDR3 covers 13 residues. V was trimmed by 7 bases and J by 7 bases, leaving 11 bases between them. CDR3 sequence reads: CASATVHNSPLHF. DNA of the CDR3: TGTGCTAGTGCTACAGTACACAATTCACCCCTCCACTTT.

The genes are TRBV7-3 and TRBJ2-1; TRBD1 agrees at 9 bases. V lost 0 bases, J lost 8 bases, and 5 bases stayed unmatched. CDR3 size: 15 residues. Germline assignment: CDR1 SGHTA and CDR2 FQGTGA. The CDR3 region is CASSLTLQGAHEQFF. The CDR3 nucleotides are TGTGCCAGCAGCTTAACGTTACAGGGGGCCCATGAGCAGTTCTTC.

The chain joins TRBV23-1 to TRBJ1-1; D not certain. TRBV23-1 is placed among ORFs of uncertain function. The CDR3 is 15 residues long. V was pared by 0 bases and J by 4 bases, with 12 bases between. DNA of the CDR3: TGCGCCAGCAGTCAATCTCCCGGAAGAGGCACTGAAGCTTTCTTT. This codes for CASSQSPGRGTEAFF.

V and J are TRBV4-2 and TRBJ1-2; D possibly corresponds to TRBD1 (5 bases). V lost 0 bases to trimming and J lost 0 bases, with 8 bases between them. This CDR3 region has 15 residues. The germline CDR1 and CDR2 sequences are LGHNA and YNFKEQ. In DNA, the CDR3 is TGTGCCAGCAGCCAAGAGTGGGGGGCTAACTATGGCTACACCTTC. It encodes CASSQEWGANYGYTF.